Detailed here is one T cell receptor (beta chain). Profiling relied on immunoSEQ multiplex PCR, and the TCRdb table lists in-frame clones only, not all of them. The sample records some 240,000 clones, around 90% being singletons. Someone with COVID-19 had been met by exposed participants within 2 weeks before study entry. The CDR3 extends over 13 amino acids. Looked up from germline, CDR1 is SGHVS and CDR2 is FNYEAQ. V dropped 5 bases and J dropped 3; count of bases not matched to a gene: 2. The data derive from a study of blood T cell repertoires in COVID-19. Study-wide background: Samples came from the United States, Italy and Spain, spanning acute and convalescent COVID-19.

The chain links TRBV7-6 to TRBJ1-2; 8 positions agree with TRBD1. The receptor's source is a woman in her forties who had been exposed to COVID-19. Material: PBMCs or T cells enriched from blood (not recorded which). The CDR3 region is CASSLDRDYGYTF. The DNA of the CDR3 is TGTGCCAGCAGCCTGGACAGGGACTATGGCTACACCTTC.